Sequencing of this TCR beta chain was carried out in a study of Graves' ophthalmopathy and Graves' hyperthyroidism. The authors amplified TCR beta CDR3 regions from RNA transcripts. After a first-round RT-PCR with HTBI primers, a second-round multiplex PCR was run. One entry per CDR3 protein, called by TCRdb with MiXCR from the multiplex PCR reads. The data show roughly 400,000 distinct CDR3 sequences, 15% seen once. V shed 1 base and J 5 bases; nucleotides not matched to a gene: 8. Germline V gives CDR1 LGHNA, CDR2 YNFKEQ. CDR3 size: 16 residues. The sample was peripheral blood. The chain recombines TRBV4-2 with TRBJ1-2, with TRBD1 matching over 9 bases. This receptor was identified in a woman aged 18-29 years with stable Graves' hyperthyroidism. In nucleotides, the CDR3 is TGTGCCAGCAGCCAAGCCGCAACAGGGGGCGCATATGGCTACACCTTC. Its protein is CASSQAATGGAYGYTF.